These 28 T cell receptor beta chains came from one sample sequenced in a study of cytomegalovirus exposure and HLA in healthy donors. The PCR had 60 Vbeta and 13 Jbeta primers. Some clones are missing from TCRdb's copy, which holds only in-frame ones; the method was immunoSEQ multiplex PCR. Among fewer than 180,000 clones listed, roughly 80% were seen once. The sample comprised PBMCs. Receptors were obtained from a human donor in good health.

V gene TRBV6-5 combines with J gene TRBJ1-1; a possible D gene is TRBD1 (6 bases). CDR1 and CDR2 from the germline V gene are MNHEY and SVGAGI. The germline V and J ends were trimmed by 11 bases and 1 base, with 17 bases remaining between them. CDR3 length equals 14 residues. DNA for the CDR3: TGTGCCTCCAGGGGCCCCTCATCGAACACTGAAGCTTTCTTT. Translation: CASRGPSSNTEAFF.

This chain joins TRBV7-9 and TRBJ2-1, with 10 bases matching TRBD2. The J segment lost 8 bases and the V segment lost 5 bases, leaving 12 bases of the junction unmatched. Germline V gene data show CDR1 as SEHNR and CDR2 as FQNEAQ (reference sequence). The CDR3 covers 16 residues. The CDR3 DNA sequence: TGTGCCAGCAGCATAAAAGCGGGAGGGCCGAGGGATGAGCAGTTCTTC. Translating it yields CASSIKAGGPRDEQFF.

J is TRBJ2-7 and V is TRBV2; 8 bases agree with TRBD2. J lost 2 bases, V lost 4 bases, and 10 bases had no gene match. This CDR3 spans 16 amino acids. Germline assignment: CDR1 SNHLY and CDR2 FYNNEI. The CDR3 DNA reads as TGTGCCAGCAGTGGAGCGACGGGGGGGGGAGCCTACGAGCAGTACTTC. It translates to CASSGATGGGAYEQYF.

The CDR3 protein is CASSGAGDTQYF. The DNA for the CDR3 is TGTGCCAGCAGCGGGGCTGGCGATACGCAGTATTTT. The J gene is TRBJ2-3, the V gene TRBV11-2; possible D gene TRBD1, 5 bases. Germline values: CDR1 SGHAT, CDR2 FQNNGV. The V and J ends lost 5 bases and 6 bases respectively, with 9 bases between them. The CDR3 contains 12 residues.

The gene calls are TRBV7-9 and TRBJ2-1, with TRBD2 identical over 16 bases. This CDR3 comprises 18 residues. J gave up 0 bases and V 5 bases, and 4 bases lay outside the gene matches. The germline V gene encodes CDR1 SEHNR and CDR2 FQNEAQ (reference sequence). CDR3 region: CASSRGLAGGISYNEQFF. The CDR3 nucleotides are TGTGCCAGCAGCAGGGGACTAGCGGGGGGGATCTCCTACAATGAGCAGTTCTTC.

The rearrangement uses TRBV29-1 and TRBJ2-3; 8 positions agree with TRBD2. The germline V gene encodes CDR1 SQVTM and CDR2 ANQGSEA. The J segment lost 1 base and the V segment lost 4 bases, leaving 1 base of the junction unmatched. The length of the CDR3 is 13 residues. CDR3 in DNA: TGCAGCGTTGCAGCGGGAGGCACAGATACGCAGTATTTT. The encoded protein is CSVAAGGTDTQYF.

The rearrangement joins TRBV5-1 to TRBJ1-1; D gene unclear. CDR1 is SGHRS, CDR2 YFSETQ, per germline. Between the trimmed V and J ends, which lost 1 base and 3 bases, there was a span of 7 bases. The CDR3 contains 13 residues. The CDR3 loop is CASSLHRDTEAFF. In DNA, the CDR3 is TGCGCCAGCAGCTTGCATCGGGACACTGAAGCTTTCTTT.

This chain links TRBV5-4 with TRBJ2-5; weak D call: TRBD2 (6 bases). Germline CDR1 and CDR2: SGHNT and YYREEE (reference sequence). The CDR3 sequence is 14 residues long. The V end was cut by 4 bases, the J end by 2 bases, with 12 bases between. For the CDR3, the DNA is TGTGCCAGCAGCGCCGGGGGTACACAAGAGACCCAGTACTTC. Translated: CASSAGGTQETQYF.

The chain recombines TRBV6-5 with TRBJ2-1; tentative D call: TRBD1 (6 bases). Germline CDR1 MNHEY, CDR2 SVGAGI. The CDR3 is 14 amino acids. Trimming cost V 7 bases and J 7 bases, with 17 bases left between them. CDR3 protein: CASNFRGDRNEQFF. Written as DNA, the CDR3 is TGTGCCAGCAATTTCCGGGGTGACAGGAATGAGCAGTTCTTC.

The CDR3 here is CASSLFAGQGDNQPQHF. The CDR3, as DNA: TGTGCCAGCAGCCTTTTTGCGGGACAGGGGGACAATCAGCCCCAGCATTTT. This chain joins TRBV7-6 and TRBJ1-5; 11 bases are a match to TRBD1. V trimming: 5 bases; J trimming: 3 bases; junction bases outside the gene matches: 9. This CDR3 comprises 17 residues. Germline-derived CDR1 and CDR2 are SGHVS and FNYEAQ.

The chain employs TRBV4-2 and TRBJ2-5; 7 nucleotides align to TRBD2. The germline V gene has CDR1 LGHNA and CDR2 YNFKEQ. The CDR3 is made up of 16 amino acids. V was clipped by 4 bases and J by 3 bases; unmatched bases: 11. CDR3 protein: CASSLEGRAGKETQYF. The CDR3 nucleotides read TGTGCCAGCAGCCTTGAGGGAAGAGCGGGAAAAGAGACCCAGTACTTC.

On this clone: Without the conserved terminal phenylalanine or tryptophan, this CDR3 likely stems from a read error. Because the CDR3's place on the DNA is in doubt, the DNA is left out and the CDR3 is given as listed by TCRdb. The chain links TRBV5-4 to TRBJ2-4; TRBD2, as called in the table, went unchecked against the DNA. CDR1 SGHNT and CDR2 YYREEE come from the germline V gene (reference sequence). The CDR3 length is 12 residues, termini included. The CDR3 protein is CASSLDLRLVLI.

The chain has TRBV7-9 and TRBJ1-3, with D unresolved. This CDR3 is 13 amino acids long. Deletions cut 1 base from V and 4 bases from J, with 5 bases between. The germline V gene encodes CDR1 SEHNR and CDR2 FQNEAQ (reference sequence). The CDR3 DNA follows: TGTGCCAGCAGCTTAGGCGGGGGAAACACCATATATTTT. Its translation: CASSLGGGNTIYF.

About this clone itself: One junction end does not reproduce the germline sequence, and a read error may be involved. V and J are TRBV7-9 and TRBJ1-2; the match to TRBD1 covers 7 bases. CDR3 size: 15 residues. Germline V CDR1 and CDR2: SEHNR, FQNEAQ (reference sequence). CDR3 sequence reads: CSSSSGQRLTYGYTF. The CDR3, as DNA: TGTTCCAGCAGCTCGGGACAGCGCCTTACATATGGCTACACCTTC.

The V and J genes are TRBV7-2 and TRBJ2-6, with TRBD1 identical over 8 bases. From germline, CDR1 is SGHTA and CDR2 FQGNSA. V trimming: 2 bases; J trimming: 0 bases; junction bases outside the gene matches: 6. There are 18 residues in the CDR3. This chain's CDR3 is CASSLTGQANSGANVLTF. The CDR3 DNA follows: TGTGCCAGCAGCTTAACGGGACAGGCGAACTCTGGGGCCAACGTCCTGACTTTC.

This chain connects TRBV6-5 to TRBJ2-2; TRBD2 agrees at 7 bases. The CDR3 consists of 16 residues. V was clipped by 3 bases and J by 0 bases; unmatched bases: 4. Per germline, CDR1 MNHEY and CDR2 SVGAGI. The CDR3 loop reads CASSYRLATNTGELFF. In nucleotides, the CDR3 is TGTGCCAGCAGTTATCGACTAGCCACGAACACCGGGGAGCTGTTTTTT.

The J gene is TRBJ2-2, the V gene TRBV9, with a tentative D call TRBD2 (6 bases). The V end was cut by 1 base, the J end by 1 base, with 14 bases between. In germline, CDR1 is SGDLS, CDR2 YYNGEE. This CDR3 is built from 17 residues. The CDR3 coding sequence is TGTGCCAGCAGCGTATCCAGGGCTAGCGAGAACACCGGGGAGCTGTTTTTT. It yields the protein CASSVSRASENTGELFF. Complete variable domain (other parts from reference TRBV9 and TRBJ2-2): DSGVTQTPKHLITATGQRVTLRCSPRSGDLSVYWYQQSLDQGLQFLIQYYNGEERAKGNILERFSAQQFPDLHSELNLSSLELGDSALYFCASSVSRASENTGELFFGEGSRLTVL.

The V call is TRBV19, the J call TRBJ2-2; 7 bases line up with TRBD1. This CDR3 region has 14 residues. The ends lost 8 bases at V and 4 bases at J; junction bases unmatched: 7. In germline, CDR1 is LNHDA, CDR2 SQIVND (reference sequence). The CDR3 loop is CASLDRAITGELFF. For the CDR3, the DNA is TGTGCCAGTCTCGACAGGGCGATCACCGGGGAGCTGTTTTTT.

A note on this clone: Other DNA sequences in the same sample also yield this CDR3. This chain uses TRBV2 with TRBJ1-1; D is unclear. This CDR3 region has 14 residues. CDR1 SNHLY and CDR2 FYNNEI come from the germline V gene. V dropped 7 bases and J dropped 8 bases, with 20 bases sitting between them. CDR3 bases: TGTGCCAGCACGAGTCGATATTCCCCCCCCGAAGCTTTCTTT. Translating it yields CASTSRYSPPEAFF.

The V gene is TRBV11-2, the J gene TRBJ2-2; 8 bases fit TRBD2. Germline V gene data show CDR1 as SGHAT and CDR2 as FQNNGV. The CDR3 sequence is 17 residues long. V dropped 1 base and J dropped 5; count of bases not matched to a gene: 9. In DNA, the CDR3 is TGTGCCAGCAGCTTAGGGAGGGGGACTAGTCGGACCGGGGAGCTGTTTTTT. Protein product: CASSLGRGTSRTGELFF.

J is TRBJ2-7 and V is TRBV21-1; whether TRBD2, the table's D call, matches the DNA was not checked. TRBV21-1 is a documented pseudogene. The CDR3 extends over 16 amino acids. CDR3 DNA sequence: TGTGCCAGCAGCAAAGTACGGGGAGGGTTTGCCTACGAGCAGTACTTC. Its translation: CASSKVRGGFAYEQYF.

The V gene is TRBV6-5, the J gene TRBJ2-5; weak D call: TRBD2 (5 bases). Germline V gene sequence: CDR1 MNHEY, CDR2 SVGAGI. Trimming pared 2 bases from V and 2 bases from J, leaving 15 bases between. The CDR3 is 16 amino acids. CDR3 region: CASSYSFSGAQETQYF. The CDR3 bases are TGTGCCAGCAGTTACAGCTTCAGCGGAGCACAAGAGACCCAGTACTTC.

The chain links TRBV29-1 to TRBJ2-3, with 8 bases aligning to TRBD1. The CDR3 is 12 residues long. V dropped 7 bases and J dropped 6; count of bases not matched to a gene: 6. Germline assignment: CDR1 SQVTM and CDR2 ANQGSEA. The CDR3 loop reads CSATGGVDTQYF. The CDR3 region has the DNA TGCAGCGCCACAGGGGGAGTCGATACGCAGTATTTT.

V is TRBV28 and J is TRBJ2-1, with 13 nucleotides matching TRBD2. J gave up 0 bases and V 2 bases, and 7 bases lay outside the gene matches. This CDR3 has 19 amino acids. Germline CDR1 reads MDHEN; CDR2 reads SYDVKM. CDR3 sequence: CASSLRTSGSTSSYNEQFF. CDR3 DNA sequence: TGTGCCAGCAGTTTAAGGACTAGCGGGAGTACAAGCTCCTACAATGAGCAGTTCTTC.

This rearrangement joins TRBV6-9 to TRBJ2-7; 7 bases match TRBD1. This CDR3 spans 17 amino acids. Germline V gene lookup returns CDR1 MNHGY and CDR2 SVAAGI. With 7 bases clipped from V and 0 bases from J, the junction kept 15 bases outside the gene matches. The DNA for the CDR3 is TGTGCCAGCATATGGGACAGTGCCGGCCTAAGCTCCTACGAGCAGTACTTC. Amino acid sequence: CASIWDSAGLSSYEQYF.

The table lists this clone with a few counts. V usage is TRBV28 and J usage is TRBJ2-6; 7 bases map to TRBD2. The J segment lost 2 bases and the V segment lost 10 bases, leaving 14 bases of the junction unmatched. The CDR3 has 17 residues. CDR1 and CDR2 (germline): MDHEN, SYDVKM. The CDR3: CAISMGRGPPGANVLTF. For the CDR3, the DNA is TGTGCCATCAGCATGGGGAGGGGCCCCCCTGGGGCCAACGTCCTGACTTTC.

In DNA, the CDR3 is TGTGCCAGCAGGGAGGAGTGGTCTTGGGACGAGCAGTACTTC. Translation gives CASREEWSWDEQYF. The J gene is TRBJ2-7, the V gene TRBV6-1, with D possibly TRBD2 on 5 matching bases. Germline assignment: CDR1 MNHNS and CDR2 SASEGT. V was shortened by 6 bases and J by 5 bases, with 17 bases between the two germline ends. The CDR3 totals 14 residues.

The chain recombines TRBV6-1 with TRBJ2-3, with D possibly being TRBD1 (6 bases). Germline CDR1 MNHNS, CDR2 SASEGT. V lost 7 bases to trimming and J lost 6 bases, with 14 bases between them. There are 13 residues in the CDR3. For the CDR3, the DNA is TGTGCCAGCATGTCACAGGGACGGGATACGCAGTATTTT. Protein sequence: CASMSQGRDTQYF.